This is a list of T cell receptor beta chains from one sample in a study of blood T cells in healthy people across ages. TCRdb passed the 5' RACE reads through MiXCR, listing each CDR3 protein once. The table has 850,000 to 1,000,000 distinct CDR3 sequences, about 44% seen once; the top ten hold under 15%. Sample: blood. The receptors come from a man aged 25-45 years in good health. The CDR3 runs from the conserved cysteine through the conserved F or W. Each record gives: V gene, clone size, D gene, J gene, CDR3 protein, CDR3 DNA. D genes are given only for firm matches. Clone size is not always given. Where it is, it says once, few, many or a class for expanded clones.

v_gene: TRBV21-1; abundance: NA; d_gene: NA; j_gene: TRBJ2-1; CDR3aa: CASSKGAGTSPGISYNEQFF; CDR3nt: TGTGCCAGCAGCAAAGGGGCGGGGACTAGTCCGGGGATCTCCTACAATGAGCAGTTCTTC
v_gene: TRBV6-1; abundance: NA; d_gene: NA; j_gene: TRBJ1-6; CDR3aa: CASSEAPLSSPLHF; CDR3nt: TGTGCCAGCAGCGAGGCCCCGCTCTCCTCACCCCTCCACTTT
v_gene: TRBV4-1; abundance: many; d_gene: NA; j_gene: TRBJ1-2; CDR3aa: CASSQGYSYGYTF; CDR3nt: TGCGCCAGCAGCCAGGGTTACAGCTATGGCTACACCTTC
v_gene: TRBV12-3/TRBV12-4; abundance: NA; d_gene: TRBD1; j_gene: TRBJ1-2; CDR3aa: CASSHRDRGNYGYTF; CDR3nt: TGTGCCAGCAGTCACAGGGACAGGGGGAACTATGGCTACACCTTC
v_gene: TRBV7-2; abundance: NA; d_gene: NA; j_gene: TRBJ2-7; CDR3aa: CASSVGGVAYEQYF; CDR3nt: TGTGCCAGCAGCGTAGGAGGGGTCGCCTACGAGCAGTACTTC
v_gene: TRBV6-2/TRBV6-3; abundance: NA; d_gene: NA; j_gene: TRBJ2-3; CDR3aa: CASRLGENTQYF; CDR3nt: TGTGCCAGCAGGCTTGGAGAAAATACGCAGTATTTT
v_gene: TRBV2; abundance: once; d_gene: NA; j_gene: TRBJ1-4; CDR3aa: CASKHREVATNEKLFF; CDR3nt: TGTGCCAGCAAGCACAGGGAGGTTGCAACTAATGAAAAACTGTTTTTT
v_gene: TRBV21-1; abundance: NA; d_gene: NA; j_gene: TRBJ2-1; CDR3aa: CASSKGRSEGYNEQFF; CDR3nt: TGTGCCAGCAGCAAAGGTCGGTCAGAGGGATACAATGAGCAGTTCTTC
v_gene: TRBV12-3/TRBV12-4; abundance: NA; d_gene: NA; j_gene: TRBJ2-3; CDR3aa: CATSEADTRYF; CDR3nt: TGTGCCACTAGCGAGGCAGATACGCGGTATTTT
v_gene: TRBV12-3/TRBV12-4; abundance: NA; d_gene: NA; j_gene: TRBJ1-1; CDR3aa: CASSPVGGRVTEAFF; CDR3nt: TGTGCCAGCAGCCCCGTAGGGGGGAGGGTCACTGAAGCTTTCTTT
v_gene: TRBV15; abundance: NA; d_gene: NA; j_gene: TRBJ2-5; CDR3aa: CAARVSGQPETQYF; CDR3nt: TGTGCCGCCAGAGTGTCGGGACAACCAGAGACCCAGTACTTC
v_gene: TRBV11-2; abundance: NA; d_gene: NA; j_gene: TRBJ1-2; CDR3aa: CASSVGSPLYGYTF; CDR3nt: TGTGCCAGCAGCGTAGGCAGTCCTCTCTATGGCTACACCTTC
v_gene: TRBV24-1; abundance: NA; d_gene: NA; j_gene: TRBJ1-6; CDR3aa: CATSDSRAYNSPLHF; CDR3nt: TGTGCCACCAGTGACTCCAGAGCCTATAATTCACCCCTCCACTTT
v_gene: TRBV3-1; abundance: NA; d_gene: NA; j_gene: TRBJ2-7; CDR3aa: CTSSQVPGSAYEQYF; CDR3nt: TGTACCAGCAGCCAAGTTCCGGGTTCCGCCTACGAGCAGTACTTC
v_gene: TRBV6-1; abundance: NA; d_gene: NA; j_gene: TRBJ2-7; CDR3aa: CASLTRQSYEQYF; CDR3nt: TGTGCCAGCCTTACGCGGCAGTCCTACGAGCAGTACTTC
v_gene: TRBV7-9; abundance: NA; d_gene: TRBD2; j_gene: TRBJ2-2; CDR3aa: CASSYLTSGGPGELFF; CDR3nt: TGTGCCAGCAGCTACTTGACTAGCGGGGGTCCCGGGGAGCTGTTTTTT
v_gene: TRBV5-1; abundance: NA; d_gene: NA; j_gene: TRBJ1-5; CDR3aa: CASSKDINRPQHF; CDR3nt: TGCGCCAGCAGCAAGGATATTAATCGGCCCCAGCATTTT
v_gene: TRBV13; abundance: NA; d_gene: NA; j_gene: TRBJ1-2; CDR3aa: CASSLGATANYGYTF; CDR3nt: TGTGCCAGCAGCTTAGGTGCGACAGCTAACTATGGCTACACCTTC
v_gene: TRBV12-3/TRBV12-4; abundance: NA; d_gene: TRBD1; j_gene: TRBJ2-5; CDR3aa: CASKRATGSWETQYF; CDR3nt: TGTGCCAGCAAGAGAGCGACAGGGAGTTGGGAGACCCAGTACTTC
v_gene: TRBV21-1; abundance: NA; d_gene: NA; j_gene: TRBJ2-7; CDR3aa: CASSVEDGHSYEQYF; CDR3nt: TGTGCCAGCAGTGTCGAAGACGGGCACTCCTACGAGCAGTACTTC
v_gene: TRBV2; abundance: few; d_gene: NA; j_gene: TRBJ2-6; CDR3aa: CATTPPGANVLTF; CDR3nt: TGTGCCACTACCCCACCTGGGGCCAACGTCCTGACTTTC
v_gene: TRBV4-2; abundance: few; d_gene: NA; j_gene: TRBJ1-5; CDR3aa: CASSQAGGLNQPQHF; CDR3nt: TGTGCCAGCAGCCAAGCGGGGGGTTTAAATCAGCCCCAGCATTTT
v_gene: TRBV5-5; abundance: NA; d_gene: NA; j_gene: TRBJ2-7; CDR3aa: CASSLVAEGAYEQYF; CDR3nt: TGTGCCAGCAGCTTGGTTGCGGAAGGGGCCTACGAGCAGTACTTC
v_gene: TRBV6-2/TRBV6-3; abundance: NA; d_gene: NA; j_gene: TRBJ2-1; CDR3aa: CASSQNRAEFYNEQFF; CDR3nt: TGTGCCAGCAGCCAGAACAGGGCTGAGTTCTACAATGAGCAGTTCTTC
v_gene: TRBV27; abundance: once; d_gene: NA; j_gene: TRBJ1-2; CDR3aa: CASSTARRNYGCTF; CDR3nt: TGTGCCAGCAGCACAGCCAGGAGGAACTATGGCTGCACCTTC
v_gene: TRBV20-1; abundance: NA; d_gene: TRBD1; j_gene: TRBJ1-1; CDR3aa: CRRSAGGFF; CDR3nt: TGCAGGAGGTCGGCAGGGGGTTTCTTT
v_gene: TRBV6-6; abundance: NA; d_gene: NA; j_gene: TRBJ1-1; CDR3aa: CASRPPVGSTEAFF; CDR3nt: TGTGCCAGCAGACCCCCGGTGGGATCCACTGAAGCTTTCTTT
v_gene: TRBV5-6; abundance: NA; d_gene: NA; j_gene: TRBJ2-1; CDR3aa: CASSFSGEPSSYNEQFF; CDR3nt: TGTGCCAGCAGCTTTTCCGGGGAGCCTAGCTCCTACAATGAGCAGTTCTTC
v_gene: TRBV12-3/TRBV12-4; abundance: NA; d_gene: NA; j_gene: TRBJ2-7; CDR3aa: CASSLQGIGIYEQYF; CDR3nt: TGTGCCAGCAGTTTACAGGGGATAGGTATCTACGAGCAGTACTTC
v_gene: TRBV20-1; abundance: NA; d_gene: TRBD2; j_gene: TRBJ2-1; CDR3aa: CSAGTSNEQFF; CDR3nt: TGCAGTGCCGGGACTAGCAATGAGCAGTTCTTC
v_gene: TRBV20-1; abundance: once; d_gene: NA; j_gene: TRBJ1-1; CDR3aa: CSARDGGGTTEAFF; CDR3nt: TGCAGTGCTCGGGACGGGGGGGGTACCACTGAAGCTTTCTTT
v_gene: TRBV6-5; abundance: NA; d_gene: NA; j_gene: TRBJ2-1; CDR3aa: CASSGTPVGDEQFF; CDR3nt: TGTGCCAGCAGTGGGACCCCGGTGGGGGATGAGCAGTTCTTC
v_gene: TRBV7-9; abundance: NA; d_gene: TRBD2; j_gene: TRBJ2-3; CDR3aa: CASSIAGAPTDTQYF; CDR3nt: TGTGCCAGCAGCATCGCGGGAGCTCCCACAGATACGCAGTATTTT
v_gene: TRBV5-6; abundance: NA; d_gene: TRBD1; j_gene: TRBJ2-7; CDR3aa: CASRQGSGSYEQYF; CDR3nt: TGTGCCAGCCGACAGGGTTCTGGCTCCTACGAGCAGTACTTC
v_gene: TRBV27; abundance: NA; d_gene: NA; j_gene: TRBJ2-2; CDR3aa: CASMLNRWDVANTGELFF; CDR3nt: TGTGCCAGCATGTTGAATAGGTGGGATGTGGCGAACACCGGGGAGCTGTTTTTT
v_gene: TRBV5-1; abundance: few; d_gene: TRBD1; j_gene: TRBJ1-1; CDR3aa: CASSLQGATNTEAFF; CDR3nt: TGCGCCAGCAGCTTACAGGGGGCGACGAACACTGAAGCTTTCTTT
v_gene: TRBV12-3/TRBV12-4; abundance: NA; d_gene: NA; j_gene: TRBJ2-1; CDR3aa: CASSVTGLACEQFF; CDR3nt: TGTGCCAGCAGCGTCACAGGGTTGGCCTGCGAGCAGTTCTTC
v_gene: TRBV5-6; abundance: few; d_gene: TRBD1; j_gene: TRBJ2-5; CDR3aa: CASSWDRSETQYF; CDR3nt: TGTGCCAGCAGCTGGGACAGATCAGAGACCCAGTACTTC
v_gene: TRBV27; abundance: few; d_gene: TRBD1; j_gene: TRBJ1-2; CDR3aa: CASSLGTGRLGYTF; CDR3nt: TGTGCCAGCAGTTTGGGGACAGGGCGCCTAGGCTACACCTTC
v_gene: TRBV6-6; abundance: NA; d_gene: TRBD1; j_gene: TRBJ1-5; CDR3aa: CASSLLGQGDQPQHF; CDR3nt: TGTGCCAGCAGCCTCCTAGGACAGGGAGATCAGCCCCAGCATTTT
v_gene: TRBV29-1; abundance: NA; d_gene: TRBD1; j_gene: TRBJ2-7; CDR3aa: CSVEGTGEVDEQYF; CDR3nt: TGCAGCGTTGAGGGGACAGGGGAGGTCGACGAGCAGTACTTC
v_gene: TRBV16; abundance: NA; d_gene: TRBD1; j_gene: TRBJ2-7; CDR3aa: CASSQDRVSEQYF; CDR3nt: TGTGCCAGCAGCCAAGACAGGGTATCCGAGCAGTACTTC
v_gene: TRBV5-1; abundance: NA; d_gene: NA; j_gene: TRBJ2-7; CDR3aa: CASSRTSGNEQYF; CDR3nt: TGCGCCAGCAGCCGGACTTCGGGGAATGAGCAGTACTTC
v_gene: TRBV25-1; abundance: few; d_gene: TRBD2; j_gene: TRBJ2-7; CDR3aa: CASRVTSSEQYF; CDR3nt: TGTGCCAGCAGGGTGACTAGCTCCGAGCAGTACTTC
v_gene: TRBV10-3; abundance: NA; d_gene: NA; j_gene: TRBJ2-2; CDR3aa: CAISESSPAEYTGELFF; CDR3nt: TGTGCCATCAGTGAGTCGTCGCCAGCGGAATATACCGGGGAGCTGTTTTTT